The sequence of this TCR beta chain was determined in a study of STAT5B mutations in CD4+ large granular lymphocyte leukemia. CDR3 length: 14 residues. Germline CDR1 reads MNHNS; CDR2 reads SASEGT. V shed 1 base and J 7 bases; nucleotides not matched to a gene: 4. Assay: immunoSEQ multiplex PCR; the TCRdb copy retains only in-frame clones and omits some. The sample yields fewer than 35,000 clones, roughly 72% seen once. This clone was seen only a few times. V gene TRBV6-1 combines with J gene TRBJ2-1; 7 bases align to TRBD1. Sequencing used CD4+ T cells from blood buffy coats. The receptor comes from a human donor in good health. This chain's CDR3 is CASSEDRGWNEQFF. In DNA form, the CDR3 reads TGTGCCAGCAGTGAAGACAGGGGATGGAATGAGCAGTTCTTC.